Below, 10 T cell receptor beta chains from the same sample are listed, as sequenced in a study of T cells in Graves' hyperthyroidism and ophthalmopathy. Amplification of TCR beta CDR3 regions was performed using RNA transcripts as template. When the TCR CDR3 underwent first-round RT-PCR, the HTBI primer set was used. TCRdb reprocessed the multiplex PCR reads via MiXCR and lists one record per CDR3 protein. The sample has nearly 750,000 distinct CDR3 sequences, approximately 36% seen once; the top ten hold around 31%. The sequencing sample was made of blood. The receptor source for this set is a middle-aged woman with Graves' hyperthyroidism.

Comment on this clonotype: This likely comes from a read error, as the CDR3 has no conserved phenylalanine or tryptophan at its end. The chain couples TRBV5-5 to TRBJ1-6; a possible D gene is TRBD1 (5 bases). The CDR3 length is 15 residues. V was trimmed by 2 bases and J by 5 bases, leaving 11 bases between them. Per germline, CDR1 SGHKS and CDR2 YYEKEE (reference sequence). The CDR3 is CASSLAGGNNSPLHC. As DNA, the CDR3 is TGTGCCAGCAGCTTAGCCGGGGGTAATAATTCACCCCTCCACTGT.

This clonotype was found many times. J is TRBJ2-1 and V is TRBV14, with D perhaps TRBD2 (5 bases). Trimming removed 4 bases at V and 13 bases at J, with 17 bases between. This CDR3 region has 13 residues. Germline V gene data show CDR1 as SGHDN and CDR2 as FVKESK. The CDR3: CASSRGLTETQFF. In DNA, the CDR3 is TGTGCCAGCAGCCGCGGACTTACGGAGACTCAGTTCTTC.

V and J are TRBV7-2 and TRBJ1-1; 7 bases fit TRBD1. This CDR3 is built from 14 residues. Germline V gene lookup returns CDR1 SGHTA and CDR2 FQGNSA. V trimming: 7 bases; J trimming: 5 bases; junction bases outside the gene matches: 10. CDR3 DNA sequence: TGTGCCAGCACCCAGGGGGGGCTCGGGACTGAAGCTTTCTTT. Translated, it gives CASTQGGLGTEAFF.

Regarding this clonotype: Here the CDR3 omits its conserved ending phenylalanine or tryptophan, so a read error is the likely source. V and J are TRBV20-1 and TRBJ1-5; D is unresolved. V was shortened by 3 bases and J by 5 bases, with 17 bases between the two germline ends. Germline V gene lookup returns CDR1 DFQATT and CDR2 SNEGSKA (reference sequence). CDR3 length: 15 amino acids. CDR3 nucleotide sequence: TGCAGTGCTAGCCCCATGGGAAATGGAGATCAGCCCCAGCATCTT. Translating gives CSASPMGNGDQPQHL.

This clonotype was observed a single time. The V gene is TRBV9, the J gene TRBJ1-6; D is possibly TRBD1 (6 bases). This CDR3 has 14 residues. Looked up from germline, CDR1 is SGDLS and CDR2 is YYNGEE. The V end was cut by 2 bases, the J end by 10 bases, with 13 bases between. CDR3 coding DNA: TGTGCCAGCAGCGTTAAGTCGGGACACTCACCCCTCCACTTT. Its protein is CASSVKSGHSPLHF.

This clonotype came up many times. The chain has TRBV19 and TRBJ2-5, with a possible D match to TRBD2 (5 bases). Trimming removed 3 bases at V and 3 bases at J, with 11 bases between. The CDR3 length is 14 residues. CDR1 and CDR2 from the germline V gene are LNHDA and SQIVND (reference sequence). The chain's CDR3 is CASSIGLAKETQYF. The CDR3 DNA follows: TGTGCCAGTAGTATTGGGCTAGCTAAAGAGACCCAGTACTTC.

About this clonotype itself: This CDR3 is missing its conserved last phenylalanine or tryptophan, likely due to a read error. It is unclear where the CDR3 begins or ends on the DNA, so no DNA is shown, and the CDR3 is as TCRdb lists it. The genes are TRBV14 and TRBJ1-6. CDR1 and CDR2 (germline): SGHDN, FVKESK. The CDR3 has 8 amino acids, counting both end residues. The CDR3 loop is CASKSVHT.

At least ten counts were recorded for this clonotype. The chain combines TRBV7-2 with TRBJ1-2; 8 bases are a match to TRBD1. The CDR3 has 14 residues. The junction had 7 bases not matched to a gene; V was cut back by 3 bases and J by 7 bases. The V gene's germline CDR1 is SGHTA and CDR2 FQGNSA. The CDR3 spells CASSFQGANSGYTF. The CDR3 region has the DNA TGTGCCAGCAGCTTTCAGGGGGCAAATAGTGGCTACACCTTC.

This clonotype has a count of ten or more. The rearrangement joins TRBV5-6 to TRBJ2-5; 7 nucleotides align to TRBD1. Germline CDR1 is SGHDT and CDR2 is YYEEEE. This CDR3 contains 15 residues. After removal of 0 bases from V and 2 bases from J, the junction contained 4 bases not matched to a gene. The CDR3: CASSLGGGGQETQYF. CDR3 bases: TGTGCCAGCAGCTTGGGAGGGGGCGGACAAGAGACCCAGTACTTC.

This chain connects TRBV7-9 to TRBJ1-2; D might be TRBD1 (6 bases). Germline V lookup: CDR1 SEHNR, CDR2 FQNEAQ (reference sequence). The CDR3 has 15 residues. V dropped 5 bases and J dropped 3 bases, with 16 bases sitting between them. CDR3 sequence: CASSRYLQGDYGYTF. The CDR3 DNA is TGTGCCAGCAGCCGGTACCTACAGGGAGACTATGGCTACACCTTC.